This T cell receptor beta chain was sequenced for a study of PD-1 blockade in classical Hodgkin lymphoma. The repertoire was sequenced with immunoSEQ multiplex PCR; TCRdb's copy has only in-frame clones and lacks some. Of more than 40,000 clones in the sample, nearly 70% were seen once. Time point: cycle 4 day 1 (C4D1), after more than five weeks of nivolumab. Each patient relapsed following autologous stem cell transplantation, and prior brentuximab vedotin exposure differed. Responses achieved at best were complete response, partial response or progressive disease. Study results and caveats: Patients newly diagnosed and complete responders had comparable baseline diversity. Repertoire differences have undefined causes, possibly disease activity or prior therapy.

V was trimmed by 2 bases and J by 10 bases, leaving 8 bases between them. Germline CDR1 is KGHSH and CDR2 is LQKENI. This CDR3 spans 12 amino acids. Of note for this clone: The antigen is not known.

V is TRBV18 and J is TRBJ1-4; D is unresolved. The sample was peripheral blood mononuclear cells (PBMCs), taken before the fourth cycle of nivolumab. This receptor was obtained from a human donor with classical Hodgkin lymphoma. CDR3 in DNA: TGTGCCAGCTCACCAGGGGAGCGAAAACTGTTTTTT. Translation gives CASSPGERKLFF. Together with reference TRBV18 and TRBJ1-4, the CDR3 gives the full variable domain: NAGVMQNPRHLVRRRGQEARLRCSPMKGHSHVYWYRQLPEEGLKFMVYLQKENIIDESGMPKERFSAEFPKEGPSILRIQQVVRGDSAAYFCASSPGERKLFFGSGTQLSVL.